These 23 T cell receptor beta chains came from one sample sequenced in a study of blood T cell repertoires in COVID-19. Profiling relied on immunoSEQ multiplex PCR, and the TCRdb table lists in-frame clones only, not all of them. The data show 200,000 to 250,000 clones, approximately 80% seen once. The sequenced sample was peripheral blood. These receptor sequences come from a woman aged 45-60 years with acute or convalescent COVID-19.

The chain joins TRBV28 to TRBJ2-5; D perhaps matches TRBD2 (7 bases). Between the trimmed V and J ends, which lost 2 bases and 5 bases, there was a span of 12 bases. From germline, CDR1 is MDHEN and CDR2 SYDVKM. The CDR3 totals 14 residues. The CDR3 DNA reads as TGTGCCAGCAGTTTAGGGGGGGCCGGGGAGACCCAGTACTTC. It translates to CASSLGGAGETQYF.

This chain connects TRBV28 to TRBJ2-7, with 7 bases identical to TRBD1. Per the germline V gene, CDR1 is MDHEN and CDR2 is SYDVKM. The V and J ends lost 6 bases and 3 bases, in that order; junction bases with no gene match: 11. The CDR3 is 15 residues long. The CDR3 is CASSRNRDSLYEQYF. The CDR3 bases are TGTGCCAGCAGCCGTAACCGGGACAGTCTCTACGAGCAGTACTTC.

V gene TRBV5-4 combines with J gene TRBJ2-1; tentatively, D is TRBD2 (5 bases). The germline V and J ends were trimmed by 3 bases and 2 bases, with 15 bases remaining between them. CDR1 and CDR2 (germline): SGHNT, YYREEE (reference sequence). The CDR3 has 16 residues. Written as DNA, the CDR3 is TGTGCCAGCAGCTACTTAGGAGGTAACCCCTACAATGAGCAGTTCTTC. Protein: CASSYLGGNPYNEQFF.

This clone appeared once. The chain employs TRBV4-1 and TRBJ2-1; D ambiguous. Germline V gene sequence: CDR1 MGHRA, CDR2 YSYEKL. This CDR3 is built from 15 residues. With 1 base removed from V and 6 bases from J, the gap between germline ends came to 13 bases. The CDR3 DNA reads TGCGCCAGCAGCCAAGGGCAGGCTCCGCTCAATGAGCAGTTCTTC. It encodes CASSQGQAPLNEQFF.

The V call is TRBV28, the J call TRBJ2-2; no firm D call. The CDR3 loop spans 14 amino acids. The V gene's germline CDR1 is MDHEN and CDR2 SYDVKM. V shed 6 bases and J shed 1 base, with 9 bases lying between them. This chain's CDR3 is CASRTRQNTGELFF. CDR3 coding DNA: TGTGCCAGCAGGACCCGACAGAACACCGGGGAGCTGTTTTTT.

This sequence joins TRBV7-9 and TRBJ1-5, with TRBD1 matching over 7 bases. The germline CDR1 and CDR2 sequences are SEHNR and FQNEAQ (reference sequence). The CDR3 runs to 18 residues. V was pared by 5 bases and J by 3 bases, with 16 bases of the junction left unmatched. The CDR3: CASSTTTGTEKINQPQHF. The CDR3 DNA follows: TGTGCCAGCAGCACTACCACCGGGACAGAAAAGATCAATCAGCCCCAGCATTTT. The whole variable domain, filled in from reference TRBV7-9 and TRBJ1-5, reads DTGVSQNPRHKITKRGQNVTFRCDPISEHNRLYWYRQTLGQGPEFLTYFQNEAQLEKSRLLSDRFSAERPKGSFSTLEIQRTEQGDSAMYLCASSTTTGTEKINQPQHFGDGTRLSIL.

The rearrangement joins TRBV27 to TRBJ2-5, with D possibly TRBD2 on 6 matching bases. The V end was cut by 7 bases, the J end by 1 base, with 7 bases between. The CDR3 is 12 residues long. CDR1 is MNHEY, CDR2 SMNVEV, per germline (reference sequence). CDR3 loop: CASMGGQETQYF. In DNA, the CDR3 is TGTGCCAGCATGGGGGGCCAAGAGACCCAGTACTTC.

This clone was found once. This rearrangement joins TRBV10-3 to TRBJ1-2, with D possibly being TRBD1 (5 bases). Germline-derived CDR1 and CDR2 are ENHRY and SYGVKD. The V gene lost 4 bases and the J gene lost 0 bases, with 15 bases spanning the gap. The CDR3 spans 16 residues. This CDR3 reads CAISAGPGGSNYGYTF. The CDR3 DNA reads as TGTGCCATCAGTGCCGGGCCGGGGGGTTCTAACTATGGCTACACCTTC.

The chain carries TRBV10-3 and TRBJ1-6, with D perhaps TRBD1 (6 bases). The V end lost 0 bases, the J end lost 8 bases, and 14 bases lay between the germline ends. The CDR3 sequence is 16 residues long. CDR1 ENHRY and CDR2 SYGVKD come from the germline V gene. CDR3 sequence reads: CAISESGAKTDSPLHF. The CDR3 DNA sequence: TGTGCCATCAGTGAGTCGGGGGCCAAAACCGATTCACCCCTCCACTTT.

This clone has a handful of counts. The rearrangement joins TRBV2 to TRBJ2-2; a possible D gene is TRBD2 (6 bases). Germline V gives CDR1 SNHLY, CDR2 FYNNEI. This CDR3 is 14 amino acids long. The germline V and J ends were trimmed by 5 bases and 5 bases, with 12 bases remaining between them. The CDR3, as DNA: TGTGCCAGCAGTCGGACCGCGGGGACCGGGGAGCTGTTTTTT. It yields the protein CASSRTAGTGELFF.

The chain has TRBV6-6 and TRBJ1-1; 8 positions agree with TRBD1. The CDR3 is 14 residues long. V gave up 5 bases and J gave up 0 bases; unmatched junction bases: 2. Germline lookup yields CDR1 MNHNY and CDR2 SVGAGI (reference sequence). The CDR3 reads CASSGQGMNTEAFF. CDR3 coding DNA: TGTGCCAGCAGTGGACAGGGCATGAACACTGAAGCTTTCTTT.

The chain recombines TRBV6-5 with TRBJ2-7, with D possibly matching TRBD1 (6 bases). The germline V and J ends were trimmed by 0 bases and 3 bases, with 12 bases remaining between them. Germline CDR1 is MNHEY and CDR2 is SVGAGI. The CDR3 contains 15 residues. The CDR3 protein is CASSYSEPGDYEQYF. In DNA, the CDR3 is TGTGCCAGCAGTTACTCGGAGCCAGGGGACTACGAGCAGTACTTC.

J is TRBJ1-3 and V is TRBV10-2; no clear D. Trimming removed 4 bases from V and 5 bases from J, with 15 bases in between. The germline gives CDR1 WSHSY, CDR2 SAAADI. The CDR3 consists of 15 residues. The CDR3 sequence: CASSGGGRSRNTIYF. Here the CDR3 DNA reads TGCGCCAGCAGTGGAGGAGGTCGGTCAAGAAACACCATATATTTT.

The chain uses TRBV7-8 and TRBJ1-2; 12 bases match TRBD1. V dropped 4 bases and J dropped 8; count of bases not matched to a gene: 8. The CDR3 runs 15 residues. Germline-derived CDR1 and CDR2 are SGHVS and FQNEAQ. The CDR3 loop reads CASSSTGTGGLGYTF. The CDR3 nucleotides read TGTGCCAGCAGCTCAACCGGGACAGGGGGCTTGGGCTACACCTTC.

V usage is TRBV19 and J usage is TRBJ1-5; D is perhaps TRBD1 (6 bases). V shed 5 bases and J shed 5 bases, with 10 bases lying between them. From germline, CDR1 is LNHDA and CDR2 SQIVND (reference sequence). There are 13 residues in the CDR3. CDR3 in amino acids: CASSGGADQPQHF. For the CDR3, the DNA is TGTGCCAGTAGTGGGGGGGCGGATCAGCCCCAGCATTTT.

The table lists this clone with a count of one. For the CDR3, the DNA is TGTGCCAGCAGCTACGGGACTAGCGGGGGCTACAATGAGCAGTTCTTC. Residues: CASSYGTSGGYNEQFF. The chain uses TRBV5-4 and TRBJ2-1; 14 positions match TRBD2. There are 16 residues in the CDR3. Germline V gene data show CDR1 as SGHNT and CDR2 as YYREEE (reference sequence). V lost 3 bases, J lost 3 bases, and 2 bases stayed unmatched.

The chain is built from TRBV7-6 and TRBJ2-1, with D perhaps TRBD1 (6 bases). This CDR3 is 16 amino acids long. V lost 1 base to trimming and J lost 6 bases, with 16 bases between them. Germline CDR1 and CDR2: SGHVS and FNYEAQ. This CDR3 reads CASSLDAGLGGNEQFF. CDR3 nucleotide sequence: TGTGCCAGCAGCTTAGACGCGGGCCTAGGGGGCAATGAGCAGTTCTTC. Combining the CDR3 with reference TRBV7-6 and TRBJ2-1 gives the whole variable domain GAGVSQSPRYKVTKRGQDVALRCDPISGHVSLYWYRQALGQGPEFLTYFNYEAQQDKSGLPNDRFSAERPEGSISTLTIQRTEQRDSAMYRCASSLDAGLGGNEQFFGPGTRLTVL.

The chain recombines TRBV7-8 with TRBJ1-6; D might be TRBD1 (6 bases). The ends were cut back, 0 bases at V and 7 bases at J, with 13 bases in the middle. Germline V gene sequence: CDR1 SGHVS, CDR2 FQNEAQ. This CDR3 contains 16 residues. In nucleotides, the CDR3 is TGTGCCAGCAGCTTAGCGAGACAGGCTTCAAATTCACCCCTCCACTTT. The encoded protein is CASSLARQASNSPLHF. Variable domain in full (rest from reference TRBV7-8 and TRBJ1-6): GAGVSQSPRYKVAKRGQDVALRCDPISGHVSLFWYQQALGQGPEFLTYFQNEAQLDKSGLPSDRFFAERPEGSVSTLKIQRTQQEDSAVYLCASSLARQASNSPLHFGNGTRLTVT.

The CDR3 coding sequence is TGTGCCATCAGTGAAAATTGGGCCGATAGCAATCAGCCCCAGCATTTT. Its translation is CAISENWADSNQPQHF. The chain couples TRBV10-3 to TRBJ1-5, with no clear D. Germline V lookup: CDR1 ENHRY, CDR2 SYGVKD. This CDR3 comprises 16 residues. V was shortened by 3 bases and J by 0 bases, with 12 bases between the two germline ends.

V usage is TRBV7-9 and J usage is TRBJ2-5; TRBD1 is a possible D gene (7 bases). Germline-derived CDR1 and CDR2 are SEHNR and FQNEAQ (reference sequence). This CDR3 has 15 amino acids. V gave up 3 bases and J gave up 6 bases, with 17 bases separating them. The CDR3 DNA reads as TGTGCCAGCAGCTTGGCAGGGGGGCGTTTAAAGACCCAGTACTTC. Translated: CASSLAGGRLKTQYF.

The chain couples TRBV5-4 to TRBJ2-7; D remains ambiguous. The CDR3 is made up of 14 amino acids. The V end lost 3 bases, the J end lost 1 base, and 11 bases lay between the germline ends. Per germline, CDR1 SGHNT and CDR2 YYREEE (reference sequence). CDR3 DNA sequence: TGTGCCAGCAGCTCGAAAGACGGGTCCTACGAGCAGTACTTC. It codes for CASSSKDGSYEQYF.

The chain carries TRBV14 and TRBJ1-2, with D possibly matching TRBD1 (6 bases). This CDR3 has 13 amino acids. Per the germline V gene, CDR1 is SGHDN and CDR2 is FVKESK. V was shortened by 8 bases and J by 6 bases, with 16 bases between the two germline ends. Here the CDR3 reads CASGLSTGHGYTF. CDR3 nucleotide sequence: TGTGCCAGCGGACTCTCGACAGGACATGGCTACACCTTC.

In its sample, this clone was seen a few times. V and J are TRBV13 and TRBJ1-1, with D unclear. This CDR3 has 15 amino acids. V was cut by 6 bases and J by 1 base, with 15 bases left in between. The germline V gene encodes CDR1 PRHDT and CDR2 FYEKMQ (reference sequence). The CDR3 sequence: CASRGRGYGNTEAFF. The CDR3 nucleotides are TGTGCCAGCAGGGGGAGAGGGTATGGGAACACTGAAGCTTTCTTT. Combining the CDR3 with reference TRBV13 and TRBJ1-1 gives the whole variable domain AAGVIQSPRHLIKEKRETATLKCYPIPRHDTVYWYQQGPGQDPQFLISFYEKMQSDKGSIPDRFSAQQFSDYHSELNMSSLELGDSALYFCASRGRGYGNTEAFFGQGTRLTVV.